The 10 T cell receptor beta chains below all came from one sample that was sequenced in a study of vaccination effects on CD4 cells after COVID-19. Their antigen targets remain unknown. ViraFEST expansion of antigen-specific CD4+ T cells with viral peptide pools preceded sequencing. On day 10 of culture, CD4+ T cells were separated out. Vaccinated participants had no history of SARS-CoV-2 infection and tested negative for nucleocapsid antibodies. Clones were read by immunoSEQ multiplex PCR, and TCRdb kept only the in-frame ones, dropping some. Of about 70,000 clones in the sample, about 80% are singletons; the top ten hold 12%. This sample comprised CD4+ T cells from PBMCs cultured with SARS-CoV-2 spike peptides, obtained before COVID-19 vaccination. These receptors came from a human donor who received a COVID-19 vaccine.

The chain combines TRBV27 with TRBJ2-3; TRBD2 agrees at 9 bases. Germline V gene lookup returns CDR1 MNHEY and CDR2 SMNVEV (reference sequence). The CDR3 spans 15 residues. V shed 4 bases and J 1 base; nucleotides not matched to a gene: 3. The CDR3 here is CASSYGLARTDTQYF. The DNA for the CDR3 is TGTGCCAGCAGTTATGGACTAGCGCGCACAGATACGCAGTATTTT.

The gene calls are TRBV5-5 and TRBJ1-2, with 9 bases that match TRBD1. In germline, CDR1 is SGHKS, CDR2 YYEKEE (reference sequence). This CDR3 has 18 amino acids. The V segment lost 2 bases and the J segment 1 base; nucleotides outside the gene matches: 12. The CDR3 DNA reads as TGTGCCAGCAGCTTCGGGACAGGGATATGGGATGATAACTATGGCTACACCTTC. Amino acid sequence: CASSFGTGIWDDNYGYTF.

CDR3 sequence reads: CASSVNYDSTEAFF. As DNA, the CDR3 is TGTGCCAGCAGTGTGAACTACGACTCCACTGAAGCTTTCTTT. The gene calls are TRBV2 and TRBJ1-1; no definite D call. The germline V and J ends were trimmed by 4 bases and 4 bases, with 13 bases remaining between them. This CDR3 spans 14 amino acids. Germline V lookup: CDR1 SNHLY, CDR2 FYNNEI.

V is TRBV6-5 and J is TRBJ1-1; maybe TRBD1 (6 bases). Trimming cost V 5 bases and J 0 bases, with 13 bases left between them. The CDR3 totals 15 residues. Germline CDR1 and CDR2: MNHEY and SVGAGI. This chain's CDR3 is CASSPMGAMNTEAFF. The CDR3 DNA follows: TGTGCCAGCAGTCCCATGGGGGCGATGAACACTGAAGCTTTCTTT.

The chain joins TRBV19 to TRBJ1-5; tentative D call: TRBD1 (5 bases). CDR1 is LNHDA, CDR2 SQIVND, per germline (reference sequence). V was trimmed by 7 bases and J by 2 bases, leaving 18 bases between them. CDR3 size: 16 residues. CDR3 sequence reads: CASMARPGGGNQPQHF. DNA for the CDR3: TGTGCCAGTATGGCTCGTCCAGGAGGGGGCAATCAGCCCCAGCATTTT.

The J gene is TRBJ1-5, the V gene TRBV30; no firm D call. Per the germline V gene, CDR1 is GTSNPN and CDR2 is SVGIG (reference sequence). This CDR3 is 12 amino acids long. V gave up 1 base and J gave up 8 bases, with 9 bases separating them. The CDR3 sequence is CAWSGGGEPQHF. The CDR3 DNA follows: TGTGCCTGGAGTGGAGGTGGCGAGCCCCAGCATTTT. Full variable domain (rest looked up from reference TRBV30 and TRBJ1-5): SQTIHQWPATLVQPVGSPLSLECTVEGTSNPNLYWYRQAAGRGLQLLFYSVGIGQISSEVPQNLSASRPQDRQFILSSKKLLLSDSGFYLCAWSGGGEPQHFGDGTRLSIL.

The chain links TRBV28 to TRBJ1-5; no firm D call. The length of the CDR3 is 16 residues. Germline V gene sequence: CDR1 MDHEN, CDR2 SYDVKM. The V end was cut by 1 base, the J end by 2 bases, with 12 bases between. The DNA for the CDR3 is TGTGCCAGCAGTTTATTCCTCGTGTCGGGCAATCAGCCCCAGCATTTT. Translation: CASSLFLVSGNQPQHF.

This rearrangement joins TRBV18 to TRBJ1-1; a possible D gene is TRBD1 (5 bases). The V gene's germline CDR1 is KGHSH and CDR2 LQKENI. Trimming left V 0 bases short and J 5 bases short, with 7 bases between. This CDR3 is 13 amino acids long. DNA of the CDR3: TGTGCCAGCTCACCACCTTGGGGGACTGAAGCTTTCTTT. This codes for CASSPPWGTEAFF. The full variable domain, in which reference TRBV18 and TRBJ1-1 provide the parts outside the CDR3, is NAGVMQNPRHLVRRRGQEARLRCSPMKGHSHVYWYRQLPEEGLKFMVYLQKENIIDESGMPKERFSAEFPKEGPSILRIQQVVRGDSAAYFCASSPPWGTEAFFGQGTRLTVV.

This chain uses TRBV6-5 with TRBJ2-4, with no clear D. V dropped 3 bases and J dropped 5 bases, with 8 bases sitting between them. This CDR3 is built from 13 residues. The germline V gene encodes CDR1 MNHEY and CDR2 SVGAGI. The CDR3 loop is CASSYTVQNIQYF. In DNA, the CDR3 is TGTGCCAGCAGTTATACAGTCCAAAACATTCAGTACTTC.

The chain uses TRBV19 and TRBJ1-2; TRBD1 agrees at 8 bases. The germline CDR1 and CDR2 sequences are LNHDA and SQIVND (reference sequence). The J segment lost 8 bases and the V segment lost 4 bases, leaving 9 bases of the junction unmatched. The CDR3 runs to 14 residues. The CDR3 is CASSNDRGNSGYTF. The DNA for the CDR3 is TGTGCCAGTAGTAATGACAGGGGAAACAGCGGCTACACCTTC.